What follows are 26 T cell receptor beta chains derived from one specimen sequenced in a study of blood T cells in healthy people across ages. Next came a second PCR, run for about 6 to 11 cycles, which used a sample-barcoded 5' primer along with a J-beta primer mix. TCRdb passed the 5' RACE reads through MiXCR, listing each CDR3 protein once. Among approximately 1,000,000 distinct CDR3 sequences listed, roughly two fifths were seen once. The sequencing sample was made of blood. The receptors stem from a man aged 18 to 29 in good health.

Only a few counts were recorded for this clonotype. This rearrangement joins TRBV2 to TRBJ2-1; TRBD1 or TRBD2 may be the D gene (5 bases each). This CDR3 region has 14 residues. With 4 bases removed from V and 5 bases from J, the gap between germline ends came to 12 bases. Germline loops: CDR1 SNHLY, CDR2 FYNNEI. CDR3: CASSAGGRNNEQFF. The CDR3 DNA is TGTGCCAGCAGTGCTGGGGGAAGAAACAATGAGCAGTTCTTC.

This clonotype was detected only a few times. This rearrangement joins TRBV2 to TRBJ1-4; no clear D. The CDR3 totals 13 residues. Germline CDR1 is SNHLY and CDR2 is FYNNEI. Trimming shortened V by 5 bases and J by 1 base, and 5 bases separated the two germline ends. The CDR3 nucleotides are TGTGCCAGCAGTTCGGAAACTAATGAAAAACTGTTTTTT. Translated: CASSSETNEKLFF.

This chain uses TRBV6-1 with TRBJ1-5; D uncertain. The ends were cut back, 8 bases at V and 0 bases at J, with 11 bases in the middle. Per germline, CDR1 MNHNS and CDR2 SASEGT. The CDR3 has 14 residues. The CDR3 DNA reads TGTGCCAGCGGCCCCAGAGCTAGCAATCAGCCCCAGCATTTT. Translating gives CASGPRASNQPQHF.

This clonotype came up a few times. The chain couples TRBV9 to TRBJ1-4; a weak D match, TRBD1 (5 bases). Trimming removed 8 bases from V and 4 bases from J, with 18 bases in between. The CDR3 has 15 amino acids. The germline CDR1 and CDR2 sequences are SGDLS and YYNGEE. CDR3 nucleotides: TGTGCCAGTTCCCCGCGGGGCAGCCTTAATGAAAAACTGTTTTTT. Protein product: CASSPRGSLNEKLFF. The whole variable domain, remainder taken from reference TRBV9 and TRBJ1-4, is DSGVTQTPKHLITATGQRVTLRCSPRSGDLSVYWYQQSLDQGLQFLIQYYNGEERAKGNILERFSAQQFPDLHSELNLSSLELGDSALYFCASSPRGSLNEKLFFGSGTQLSVL.

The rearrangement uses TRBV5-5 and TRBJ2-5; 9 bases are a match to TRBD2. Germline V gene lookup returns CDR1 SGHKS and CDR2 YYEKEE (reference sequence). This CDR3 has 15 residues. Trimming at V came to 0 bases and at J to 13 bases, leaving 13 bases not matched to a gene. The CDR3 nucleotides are TGTGCCAGCAGCTTGGATGCGGGGGGGCTTGGTGAGCCGTACTTC. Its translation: CASSLDAGGLGEPYF.

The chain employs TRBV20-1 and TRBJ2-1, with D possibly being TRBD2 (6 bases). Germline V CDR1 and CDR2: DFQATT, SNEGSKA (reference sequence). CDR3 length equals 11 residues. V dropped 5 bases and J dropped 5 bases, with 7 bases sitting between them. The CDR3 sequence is CSAWGDNEQFF. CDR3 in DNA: TGCAGTGCTTGGGGGGACAATGAGCAGTTCTTC.

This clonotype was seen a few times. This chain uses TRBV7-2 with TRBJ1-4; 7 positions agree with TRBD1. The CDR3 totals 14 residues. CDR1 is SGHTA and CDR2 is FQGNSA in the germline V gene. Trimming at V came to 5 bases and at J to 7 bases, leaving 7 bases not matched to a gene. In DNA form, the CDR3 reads TGTGCCAGCAGCGCGGGACAGTTAGGTGAAAAACTGTTTTTT. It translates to CASSAGQLGEKLFF.

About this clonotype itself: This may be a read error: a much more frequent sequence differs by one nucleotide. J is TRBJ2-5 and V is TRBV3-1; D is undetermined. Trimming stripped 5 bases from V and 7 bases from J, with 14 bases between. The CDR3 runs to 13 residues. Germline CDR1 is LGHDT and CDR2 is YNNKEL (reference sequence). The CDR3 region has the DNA TGTGCCAGCAGCGGGGTGACAAGTGGGACCCAGTACTTC. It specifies CASSGVTSGTQYF.

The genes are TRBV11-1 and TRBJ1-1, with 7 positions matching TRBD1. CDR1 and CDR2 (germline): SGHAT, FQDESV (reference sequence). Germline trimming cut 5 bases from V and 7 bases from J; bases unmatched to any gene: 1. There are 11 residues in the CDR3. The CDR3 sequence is CASSHRGEAFF. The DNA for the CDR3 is TGTGCCAGCAGCCACAGGGGTGAAGCTTTCTTT.

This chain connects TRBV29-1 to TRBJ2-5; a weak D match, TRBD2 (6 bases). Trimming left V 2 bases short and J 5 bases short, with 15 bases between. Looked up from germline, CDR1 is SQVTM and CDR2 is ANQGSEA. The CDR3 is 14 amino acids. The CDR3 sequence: CSVELSSEVETQYF. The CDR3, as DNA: TGCAGCGTTGAACTTTCTAGCGAGGTGGAGACCCAGTACTTC.

The CDR3 region has the DNA TGTGCCAGCAGCAATCGGGACAGGGGTCGCACTGAAGCTTTCTTT. This encodes CASSNRDRGRTEAFF. The chain uses TRBV11-1 and TRBJ1-1, with 10 bases matching TRBD1. This CDR3 region has 15 residues. Germline trimming cut 5 bases from V and 4 bases from J; bases unmatched to any gene: 7. CDR1 is SGHAT, CDR2 FQDESV, per germline (reference sequence).

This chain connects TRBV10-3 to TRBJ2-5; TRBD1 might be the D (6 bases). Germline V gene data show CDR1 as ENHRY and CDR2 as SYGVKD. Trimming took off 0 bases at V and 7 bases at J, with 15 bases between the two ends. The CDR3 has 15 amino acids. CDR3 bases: TGTGCCATCAGTGAGTCGACAGGACGGTCGAGGACCCAGTACTTC. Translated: CAISESTGRSRTQYF.

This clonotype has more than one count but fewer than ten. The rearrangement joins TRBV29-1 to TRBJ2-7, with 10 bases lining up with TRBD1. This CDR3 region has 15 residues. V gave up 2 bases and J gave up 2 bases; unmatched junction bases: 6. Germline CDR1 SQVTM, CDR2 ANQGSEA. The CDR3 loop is CSVEIGTGVTYEQYF. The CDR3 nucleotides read TGCAGCGTTGAAATCGGGACAGGGGTAACCTACGAGCAGTACTTC.

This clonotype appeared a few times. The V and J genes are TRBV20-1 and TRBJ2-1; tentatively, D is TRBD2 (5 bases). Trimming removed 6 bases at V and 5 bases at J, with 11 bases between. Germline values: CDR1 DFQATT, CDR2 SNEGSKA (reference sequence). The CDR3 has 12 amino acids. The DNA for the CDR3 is TGCAGTGCCCAGCTAGCCAACAATGAGCAGTTCTTC. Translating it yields CSAQLANNEQFF.

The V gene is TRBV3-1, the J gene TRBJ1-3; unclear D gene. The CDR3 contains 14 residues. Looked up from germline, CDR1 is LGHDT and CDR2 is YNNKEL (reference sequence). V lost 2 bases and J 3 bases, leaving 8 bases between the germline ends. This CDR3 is CASSQNEDGNTIYF. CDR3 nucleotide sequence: TGTGCCAGCAGCCAAAACGAAGATGGAAACACCATATATTTT.

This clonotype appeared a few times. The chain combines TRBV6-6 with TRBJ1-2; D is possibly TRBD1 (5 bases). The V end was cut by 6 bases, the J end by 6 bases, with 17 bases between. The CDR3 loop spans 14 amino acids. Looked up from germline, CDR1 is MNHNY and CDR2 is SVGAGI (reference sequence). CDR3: CASSPTRDSDGYTF. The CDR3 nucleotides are TGTGCCAGCAGCCCGACCCGGGACTCAGATGGCTACACCTTC.

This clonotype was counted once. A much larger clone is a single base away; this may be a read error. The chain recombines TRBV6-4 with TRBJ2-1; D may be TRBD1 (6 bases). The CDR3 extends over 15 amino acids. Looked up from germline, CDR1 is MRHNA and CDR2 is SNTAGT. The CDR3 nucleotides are TGTGTCAGCAGTGAGAGGGGGAATTCCTACAATGAGCAGTTCTTC. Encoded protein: CVSSERGNSYNEQFF.

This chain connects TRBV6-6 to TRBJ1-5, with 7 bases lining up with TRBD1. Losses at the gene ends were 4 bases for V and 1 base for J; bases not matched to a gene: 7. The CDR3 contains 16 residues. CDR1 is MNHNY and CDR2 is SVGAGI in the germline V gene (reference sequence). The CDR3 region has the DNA TGTGCCAGCAGTTCCCCACAGGGGAAGAGCAATCAGCCCCAGCATTTT. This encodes CASSSPQGKSNQPQHF.

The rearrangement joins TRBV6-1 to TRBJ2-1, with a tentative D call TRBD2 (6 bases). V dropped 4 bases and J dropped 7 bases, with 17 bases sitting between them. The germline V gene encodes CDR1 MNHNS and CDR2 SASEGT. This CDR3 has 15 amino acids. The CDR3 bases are TGTGCCAGCAGTGGGTATAGCGGCCCCGGTAATGAGCAGTTCTTC. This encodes CASSGYSGPGNEQFF.

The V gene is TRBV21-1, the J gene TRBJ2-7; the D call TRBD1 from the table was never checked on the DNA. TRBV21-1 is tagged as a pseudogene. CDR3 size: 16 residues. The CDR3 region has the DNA TGTGCCAGCGGGAAGAACGGGACAGGGTATACCTACGAGCAGTACTTC. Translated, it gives CASGKNGTGYTYEQYF.

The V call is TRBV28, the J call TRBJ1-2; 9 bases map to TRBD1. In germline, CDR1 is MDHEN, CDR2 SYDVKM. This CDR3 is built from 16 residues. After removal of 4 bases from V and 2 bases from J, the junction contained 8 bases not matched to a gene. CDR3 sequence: CASSSRWTGENYGYTF. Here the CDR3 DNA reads TGTGCCAGCAGTTCTCGTTGGACAGGGGAAAACTATGGCTACACCTTC.

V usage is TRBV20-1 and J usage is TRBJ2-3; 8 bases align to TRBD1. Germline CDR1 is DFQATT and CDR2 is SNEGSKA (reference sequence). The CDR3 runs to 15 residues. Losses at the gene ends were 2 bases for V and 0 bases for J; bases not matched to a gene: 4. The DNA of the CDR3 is TGCAGTGCTAGACAGGGGGCGCCAAGCACAGATACGCAGTATTTT. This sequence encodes CSARQGAPSTDTQYF.

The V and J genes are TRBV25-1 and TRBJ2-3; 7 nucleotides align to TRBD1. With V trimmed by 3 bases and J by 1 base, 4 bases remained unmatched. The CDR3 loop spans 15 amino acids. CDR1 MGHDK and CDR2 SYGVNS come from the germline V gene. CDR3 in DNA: TGTGCCAGCAGTGATAGGGGGCACGGCACAGATACGCAGTATTTT. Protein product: CASSDRGHGTDTQYF.

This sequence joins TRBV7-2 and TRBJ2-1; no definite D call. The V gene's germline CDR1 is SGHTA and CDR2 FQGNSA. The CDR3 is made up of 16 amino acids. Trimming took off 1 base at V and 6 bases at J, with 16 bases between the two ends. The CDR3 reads CASSLEQPPRPNEQFF. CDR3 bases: TGTGCCAGCAGCTTAGAGCAGCCCCCACGGCCCAATGAGCAGTTCTTC.

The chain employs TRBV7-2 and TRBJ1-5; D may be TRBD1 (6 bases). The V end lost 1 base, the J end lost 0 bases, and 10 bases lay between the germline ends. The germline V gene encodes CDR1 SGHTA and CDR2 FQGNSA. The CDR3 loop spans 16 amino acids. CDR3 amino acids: CASSLVTGNSNQPQHF. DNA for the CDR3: TGTGCCAGCAGCTTAGTAACAGGGAATAGCAATCAGCCCCAGCATTTT.

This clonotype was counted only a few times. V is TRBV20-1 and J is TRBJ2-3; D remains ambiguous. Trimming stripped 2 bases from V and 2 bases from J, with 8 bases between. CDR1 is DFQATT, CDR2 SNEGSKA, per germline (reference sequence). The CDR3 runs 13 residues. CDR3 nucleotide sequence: TGCAGTGCTAGAAGGGCAGACACAGATACGCAGTATTTT. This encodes CSARRADTDTQYF.